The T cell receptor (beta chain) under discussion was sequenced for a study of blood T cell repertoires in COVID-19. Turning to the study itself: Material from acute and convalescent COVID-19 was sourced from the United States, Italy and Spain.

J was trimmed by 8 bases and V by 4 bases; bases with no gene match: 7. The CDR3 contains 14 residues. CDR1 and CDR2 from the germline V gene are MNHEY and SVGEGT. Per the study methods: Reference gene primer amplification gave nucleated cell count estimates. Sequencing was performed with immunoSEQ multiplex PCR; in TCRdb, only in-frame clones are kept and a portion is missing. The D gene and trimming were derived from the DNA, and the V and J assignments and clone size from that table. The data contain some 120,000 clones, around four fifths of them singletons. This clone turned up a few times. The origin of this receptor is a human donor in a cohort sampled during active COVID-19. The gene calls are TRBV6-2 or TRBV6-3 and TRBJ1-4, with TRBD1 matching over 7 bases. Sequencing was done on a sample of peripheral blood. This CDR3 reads CASSSGQVGEKLFF. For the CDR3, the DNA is TGTGCCAGCAGTTCCGGACAGGTCGGGGAAAAACTGTTTTTT.